The 9 T cell receptor beta chains below come from one sample, sequenced in a study of vaccination effects on CD4 cells after COVID-19. For these receptors, no antigen is known. Peptide-pool stimulation followed by sequencing identified expanded antigen-specific CD4+ clonotypes in the ViraFEST assay. When around 10 days of culture had elapsed, CD4+ T cells were isolated. All vaccine recipients tested negative for nucleocapsid antibodies and had never contracted SARS-CoV-2 infection. Clones were read by immunoSEQ multiplex PCR, and TCRdb kept only the in-frame ones, dropping some. The data contain 74,000 or so clones, 75% to 90% of them seen just once; the ten biggest clones take up 12%. The sequenced sample was CD4+ T cells from PBMCs cultured with SARS-CoV-2 spike peptides, obtained before COVID-19 vaccination. Source of these receptors: a human donor who received a COVID-19 vaccine.

The chain joins TRBV10-1 to TRBJ1-1, with TRBD1 identical over 7 bases. Looked up from germline, CDR1 is WNHNN and CDR2 is SYGVQD (reference sequence). The junction had 6 bases not matched to a gene; V was cut back by 4 bases and J by 4 bases. The length of the CDR3 is 14 residues. CDR3 nucleotides: TGCGCCAGCAGTGGATACAGGGGAGCCACTGAAGCTTTCTTT. Amino acids: CASSGYRGATEAFF.

The DNA of the CDR3 is TGTGCCAGCAGTTTTGGGGATCAGCCCCAGCATTTT. It encodes CASSFGDQPQHF. The V and J genes are TRBV12-3 or TRBV12-4 and TRBJ1-5, with unresolved D. CDR3 length equals 12 residues. V lost 3 bases, J lost 5 bases, and 5 bases lay in between.

This clone was seen only once. This sequence joins TRBV7-2 and TRBJ1-1; possibly TRBD1 for D (6 bases). The CDR3 runs 15 residues. Germline-derived CDR1 and CDR2 are SGHTA and FQGNSA. Trimming stripped 8 bases from V and 0 bases from J, with 16 bases between. CDR3: CASCQAGALNTEAFF. DNA for the CDR3: TGTGCCAGCTGCCAAGCGGGGGCCTTGAACACTGAAGCTTTCTTT.

The genes are TRBV12-3 or TRBV12-4 and TRBJ1-1; D unresolved. The CDR3 runs 12 residues. With 3 bases removed from V and 3 bases from J, the gap between germline ends came to 5 bases. For the CDR3, the DNA is TGTGCCAGCAGTTTCCTGGACACTGAAGCTTTCTTT. Translating gives CASSFLDTEAFF.

This clone has more than one count but fewer than ten. V usage is TRBV28 and J usage is TRBJ2-1, with 11 bases identical to TRBD2. Germline V gene data show CDR1 as MDHEN and CDR2 as SYDVKM. The CDR3 has 16 amino acids. V lost 4 bases, J lost 4 bases, and 6 bases stayed unmatched. CDR3 in DNA: TGTGCCAGCAGTTCGTCCGGGACTAGCGGATACAATGAGCAGTTCTTC. Translating gives CASSSSGTSGYNEQFF.

This chain links TRBV6-5 with TRBJ2-7, with a weak D call TRBD1 (6 bases). Germline V gives CDR1 MNHEY, CDR2 SVGAGI. V was cut by 0 bases and J by 6 bases, with 9 bases left in between. The CDR3 extends over 13 amino acids. CDR3 in amino acids: CASSYSTGSEQYV. The CDR3 nucleotides are TGTGCCAGCAGTTACTCGACAGGATCCGAGCAGTACGTC.

The rearrangement links TRBV2 to TRBJ2-7; 9 nucleotides agree with TRBD1. This CDR3 spans 13 amino acids. The germline V gene encodes CDR1 SNHLY and CDR2 FYNNEI. Unmatched junction bases numbered 5, after V lost 5 bases and J lost 6 bases. The CDR3 nucleotides are TGTGCCAGCAGTAAACAGGGGGCGTCCGAGCAGTACGTC. Its protein product is CASSKQGASEQYV.

The chain joins TRBV5-6 to TRBJ2-1; 8 nucleotides align to TRBD1. The length of the CDR3 is 11 residues. Germline CDR1 is SGHDT and CDR2 is YYEEEE. V lost 5 bases to trimming and J lost 13 bases; unmatched junction nucleotides: 5. The CDR3 sequence: CASSLDRGQFF. The CDR3 coding sequence is TGTGCCAGCAGTCTTGACAGGGGACAGTTCTTC.

The rearrangement joins TRBV5-1 to TRBJ1-5, with D unclear. The CDR3 is 13 residues long. V was trimmed by 1 base and J by 2 bases, leaving 4 bases between them. CDR1 and CDR2 (germline): SGHRS, YFSETQ. The CDR3 DNA reads as TGCGCCAGCAGCTTGTCGGGCAATCAGCCCCAGCATTTT. Its protein is CASSLSGNQPQHF.